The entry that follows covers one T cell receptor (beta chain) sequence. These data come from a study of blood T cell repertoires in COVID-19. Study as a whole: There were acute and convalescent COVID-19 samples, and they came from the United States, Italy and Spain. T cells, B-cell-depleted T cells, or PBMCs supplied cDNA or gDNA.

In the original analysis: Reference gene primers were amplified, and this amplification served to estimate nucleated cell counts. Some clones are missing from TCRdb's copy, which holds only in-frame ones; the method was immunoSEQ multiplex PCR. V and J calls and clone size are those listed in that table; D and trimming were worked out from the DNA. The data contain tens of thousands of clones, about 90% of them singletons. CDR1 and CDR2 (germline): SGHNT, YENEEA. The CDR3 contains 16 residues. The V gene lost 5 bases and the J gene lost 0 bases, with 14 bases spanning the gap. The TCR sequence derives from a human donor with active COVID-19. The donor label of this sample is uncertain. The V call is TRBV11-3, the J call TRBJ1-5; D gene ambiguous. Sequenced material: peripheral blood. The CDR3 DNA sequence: TGTGCCAGCAGCACCCCCTGGGCGGGTAGCAATCAGCCCCAGCATTTT. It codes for CASSTPWAGSNQPQHF.